This T cell receptor beta chain appears in the sequencing data of a study of cytomegalovirus exposure and HLA in healthy donors (dated by TCRdb to between 2016 and 2019). About the investigation overall: An earlier analysis of several hundred of the donors reported 250 to 300 Gb of sequence data and 117 million unique TCR beta sequences obtained from about 179 million T cells. The study used immunosequencing to profile the T cell repertoires of 666 subjects and linked those repertoires to cytomegalovirus serostatus. In addition to the first cohort of hundreds of subjects, a separate validation cohort of 120 different subjects was used. Of the roughly 410 genotyped donors, approximately 80% were placed in the genetic ancestry cluster associated with self-reported Caucasian donors. To decide whether each TCR beta V gene segment behaved as functional or pseudogenic, an earlier analysis of over 500 of the donors relied on high-throughput TCR beta sequencing. All discovery cohort repertoires had been generated using a single sequencing platform. Donor age, sex, ethnicity and CMV serostatus were compiled together with the repertoire data. An early release that covered some 640 HLA-typed donors contained around 330 gigabases of sequencing data and around 80 million unique TCR sequences. On average, roughly 200,000 unique TCR beta nucleotide sequences were sequenced per donor among several hundred genotyped donors of the cohort, with approximately 18% of those sequences being non-productive. The aim of the study was to test whether cataloging public T cell receptors could identify signatures of past pathogen exposure. High-throughput TCR immunosequencing, statistical association of individual TCRs with disease status, and machine learning were combined to predict cytomegalovirus infection status. A later analysis re-examined previously published TCR beta repertoires from more than 650 donors and added high-resolution HLA genotyping to investigate patterns of TCR occurrence. Because of strong linkage in the cohort, roughly five DR-DQ haplotypes were treated as single units for association and clustering. Rather than using new phenotypic data, the later analysis identified candidate immune exposures from TCR beta sequences and from how often those sequences occurred across donors. The number of donors typed differed by locus, with roughly 620-630 for A, B, C, DRB1 and DQB1, more than 500 for DQA1, 606 for DPA1, and approximately 470 for DPB1. Class I and class II HLA loci were covered by the typing at four-digit resolution. Genome-wide SNP genotypes for about 65% of the roughly 670 donors were used in a later genetic analysis, which treated that subset as a discovery cohort. General study outcomes and caveats: Because some donors lacked HLA typing at each locus, the association tests relied only on the typed subset. A later analysis reported that several top co-occurrence clusters appeared linked to parvovirus B19, influenza, CMV and Epstein-Barr virus. Because counts were too low, about 18 rarely observed V segments, including chromosome 9 orphons, were excluded from the earlier analysis of roughly 580 of the donors. According to a later analysis, TCR association rates differed among HLA loci, with DRB1 alleles showing the most associated TCRs and HLA-C alleles showing the fewest. Immune exposure information for the cohort was limited to CMV serostatus. Linkage disequilibrium might explain the correlated functional status among segregating V segments, but an unknown experimental factor could not be ruled out. Sequencing depth was assumed to be roughly uniform across donors in the presence/absence analyses, though that assumption may not hold. A later analysis found that HLA-associated TCR beta chains were more clonally expanded and had lower generation probabilities than equally common non-associated chains. In an earlier analysis of about 550 of the donors, most TCR beta V segments were observed in productive rearrangements about 90% or about 30% of the time, broadly matching IMGT annotations. In a later analysis, 16,951 TCR beta sequences were associated with specific HLA alleles at a false discovery rate of 0.05. A further reported finding was that TCR beta sequences accurately predicted the HLA-A and HLA-B alleles for most subjects in the first cohort. The authors suggested that the approach could potentially be extended to other disease states and immunological phenotypes. In a later analysis, most CMV-associated TCR beta chains were found to appear HLA-restricted, with HLA associations seemingly driven largely by CMV exposure. Some IMGT-functional V segments, including TRBV6-2 and TRBV6-3, could not be distinguished by the 87-base-pair reads and were therefore excluded. When HLA alleles, especially DR and DQ, strongly co-occurred, TCR associations were difficult to assign to individual alleles. The cohort was sequenced for TCR beta chains only, and without alpha or paired-chain data the features that could be detected were limited. A group of highly shared sequence variants was considered likely to be a technical artifact of the sequencing pipeline. In vitro tests confirmed that three of the cytomegalovirus-associated TCR beta chains recognize cytomegalovirus antigens. In the study, approximately 160 TCR beta chains were listed as associated with cytomegalovirus. In both the original and validation cohorts, the classifier was reported to diagnose cytomegalovirus status with high specificity and sensitivity. A later genetic analysis associated a missense DCLRE1C variant with V-gene and J-gene trimming of TCR beta chains, and an independent cohort replicated the association. According to a later genetic analysis, donors in an Asian-associated ancestry cluster had fewer N-insertions in productive TCRs than the approximately 700-donor mean. Most TCR sequences were observed very rarely across donors, whereas some public TCRs were present in many individuals.

V loses 0 bases of germline sequence and J loses 10 bases, and the interval between the two ends is 7 bases. From cysteine to phenylalanine, the CDR3 is 13 amino acids long. The read is trimmed to its CDR3 DNA, 39 bases read in frame from base 1. Based on the germline V gene, the CDR1 and CDR2 sequences are MGHDK and SYGVNS. The library was produced with the immunoSEQ multiplex PCR assay. For the multiplex PCR, a mixture combining 60 forward primers for TCR Vbeta segments and 13 reverse primers for TCR Jbeta segments was used. The CDR3 region of rearranged TCR beta genes was amplified from genomic DNA with a multiplex PCR assay. The Illumina HiSeq System was used to sequence the amplified TCR beta libraries as 87-base-pair reads. Under the source paper's analysis protocol: A later analysis counted about 82 million unique TCR beta chains across the 650 to 700 repertoires, and roughly 11 million of these chains were shared by at least two donors. Raw reads were error-corrected and collapsed into unique sequences by a nearest-neighbor algorithm in which closely related sequences were merged to remove PCR and sequencing errors. To assign V, D and J gene segments, CDR3 sequences were aligned to IMGT reference sequences. For a sequence to be retained, at least a six-nucleotide match to both a V gene segment and a J gene segment was required. A rearrangement was called productive if the CDR3 had no stop codons and remained in frame with V and J, and every other rearrangement was called non-productive. Following IMGT convention, CDR3 was defined as the stretch from the second conserved V-encoded cysteine up to the conserved J-encoded phenylalanine. The earlier analysis of about 560 of the donors excluded any sequence lacking an unambiguous match to a single V gene segment. An earlier analysis of approximately 590 of the donors classified V segments as functional when productive rearrangements were above 56.7% and as segregating when the standard deviation between donors was above 5%. To diagnose cytomegalovirus status from the catalog of TCR beta chain sequences, a statistical classification framework was built. In a later analysis, TCR nucleotide sequences were compared against IMGT/GENE-DB human TR gene sequences so that V and J genes could be assigned. The TCRdist pipeline was used in a later analysis to assign CDR3 sequences and most-parsimonious VDJ recombination scenarios. In a later analysis, each TCR beta chain was defined by its CDR3 amino acid sequence together with its V-gene family, and reads lacking a unique V-gene family were excluded. As a way to deal with suspected cross-contamination and a sequencing artifact, a later analysis dropped over 550 nucleotide sequences that were highly shared and had low generation probability. In a later analysis, a clonal expansion index was calculated for each public chain from normalized within-repertoire ranks of inferred template counts. A later analysis computed generation probabilities with a VDJ recombination model fitted to out-of-frame rearrangements, and checked the results against IGoR. Hypergeometric tests were used in a later analysis to score TCR-TCR, TCR-HLA and TCR-CMV co-occurrence, with a repertoire-size bias correction applied to the TCR pairs. A later analysis estimated false discovery rates by permuting HLA or CMV assignments 20 times. In a later analysis, co-occurring TCRs were grouped using DBSCAN, with TCRdist sequence similarity added in when clustering inside HLA-allele-positive subsets. For co-occurrence clustering, repertoires with fewer than 30,000 or more than 120,000 public chains were excluded, along with roughly five repertoires with anomalous nucleotide sharing. Held by TCRdb, this immuneACCESS table contains in-frame sequences only and omits some clones. Under half of the omission traces to an unresolved V gene where checked; the cause of the rest is unknown. V and J calls and clone size come straight from that table; D and trimming were deduced from the DNA. The sample records approximately 150,000 clones, 70% to 85% of which are singletons. The leading ten clones occupy around 4.8% of the sample.

This clone was seen just once. Its binding antigen is unknown. No per-base quality is available; no much larger clone lies one base away. The cohort comprised more than 550 healthy bone marrow donors. At the time of sampling, every cohort member was nominally healthy, though immune exposures that went unrecorded were likely present. The donor tested CMV seronegative, placing the donor among the 300 to 400 seronegative members of the cohort. Every donor gave a peripheral blood sample, and the peripheral blood mononuclear cells from that sample were used for TCR beta sequencing. Genomic DNA extraction from the blood cell samples was performed with the Qiagen DNeasy Blood Extraction Kit.

The source of this sequence is a man younger than 35 in good health and CMV-seronegative. The V and J genes are TRBV25-1 and TRBJ1-6, with no confidently assigned D gene. Specimen: PBMCs. The nucleotides are TGTGCCAGCAGTGAATATACCCGGTCACCCCTCCACTTT. Translated, this gives CASSEYTRSPLHF.